A single sample gave rise to the 25 T cell receptor beta chains below, sequenced in a study of persistence of HIV-infected CD4 T cells (dated by TCRdb to the early 2020s). The sample's treatment or condition label, decoded: suppressive antiretroviral therapy. As a nonspecific positive control representing the CD4+ T cell repertoire, cells were stimulated with anti-CD3/anti-CD28 magnetic beads. CD4+ T cells that responded were sorted based on upregulation of both CD40 ligand and CD69. TCRbeta repertoires were sequenced from genomic DNA with the immunoSEQ hsTCRB assay version 4 in survey mode. TCRdb limited this immuneACCESS table to in-frame rearrangements with V and J called. A share of clones is missing; checked studies link under half to unresolved V genes, and the rest is unexplained. The sample yields tens of thousands of clones; around 89% were counted once. Clones ranked in the top ten supply approximately 0.45% of the sample.

What these receptors recognize is not known. The sample here was CD4+ T cells sorted from PBMCs after roughly 18-hour stimulation, taken from a patient who received antiretroviral therapy. This specimen's cell subset or site label, interpreted: CD40L+CD69+ CD4 T cells responding to anti-CD3/anti-CD28 beads, representing the overall repertoire. Receptors originate from an adult woman with HIV who was CMV-seropositive.

V gene TRBV6-5 combines with J gene TRBJ1-1, with a tentative D call TRBD1 (5 bases). The germline CDR1 and CDR2 sequences are MNHEY and SVGAGI. V was shortened by 8 bases and J by 3 bases, with 13 bases between the two germline ends. CDR3 length equals 13 residues. The CDR3 bases are TGTGCCAGCTGGGCGAGGGGCGACACTGAAGCTTTCTTT. Protein sequence: CASWARGDTEAFF.

This chain connects TRBV19 to TRBJ1-2; TRBD1 matches at 7 bases. CDR3 size: 17 residues. Germline CDR1 reads LNHDA; CDR2 reads SQIVND (reference sequence). V was pared by 0 bases and J by 0 bases, with 7 bases of the junction left unmatched. CDR3 residues: CASSIDPRQGANYGYTF. CDR3 in DNA: TGTGCCAGTAGTATAGATCCCCGACAGGGAGCTAACTATGGCTACACCTTC.

The V call is TRBV3-1 (or the pseudogene TRBV3-2), the J call TRBJ2-6; D unresolved. The V end lost 1 base, the J end lost 1 base, and 5 bases lay between the germline ends. Germline-derived CDR1 and CDR2 are LGHDT and YNNKEL (reference sequence). This CDR3 has 15 amino acids. This CDR3 is CASSQVGSGANVLTF. For the CDR3, the DNA is TGTGCCAGCAGCCAAGTGGGTTCTGGGGCCAACGTCCTGACTTTC.

The chain uses TRBV28 and TRBJ1-2; D not resolved. The germline CDR1 and CDR2 sequences are MDHEN and SYDVKM. V gave up 3 bases and J gave up 0 bases, with 8 bases separating them. This CDR3 has 14 amino acids. For the CDR3, the DNA is TGTGCCAGCAGTTTGGCGTCAGCTAACTATGGCTACACCTTC. Translated, it gives CASSLASANYGYTF.

The chain couples TRBV7-9 to TRBJ2-7; 7 bases agree with TRBD1. The CDR3 covers 15 residues. The V and J ends lost 5 bases and 6 bases, in that order; junction bases with no gene match: 13. Germline loops: CDR1 SEHNR, CDR2 FQNEAQ (reference sequence). CDR3 in amino acids: CASSGRGQLLFEQYF. The CDR3, as DNA: TGTGCCAGCAGCGGACGGGGACAGCTACTTTTCGAGCAGTACTTC.

This chain joins TRBV5-1 and TRBJ2-1, with D perhaps matching TRBD1 or TRBD2 (5 bases each). CDR3 size: 15 residues. V lost 1 base and J 1 base, leaving 9 bases between the germline ends. Germline lookup yields CDR1 SGHRS and CDR2 YFSETQ. This CDR3 is CASSLRGDSYNEQFF. The CDR3, as DNA: TGCGCCAGCAGCTTGAGAGGGGATTCCTACAATGAGCAGTTCTTC.

This clone occurred a few times. The V gene is TRBV5-4, the J gene TRBJ1-6, with TRBD1 as a possible D gene (6 bases). The CDR3 spans 16 residues. Germline V gene lookup returns CDR1 SGHNT and CDR2 YYREEE (reference sequence). Trimming took 6 bases from V and 3 from J, leaving 16 bases between them. The CDR3 nucleotides read TGTGCCAGCACATTAACAGGGTCTGGCTATAATTCACCCCTCCACTTT. Residues: CASTLTGSGYNSPLHF.

The chain links TRBV12-5 to TRBJ1-6; no clear D. Germline V gene sequence: CDR1 LGHNT, CDR2 FRNRAP. Deletions cut 1 base from V and 7 bases from J, with 5 bases between. This CDR3 has 13 residues. CDR3 nucleotide sequence: TGTGCTAGTGGTTTGGCCCAAAATTCACCCCTCCACTTT. Amino acid sequence: CASGLAQNSPLHF.

This sequence joins TRBV20-1 and TRBJ2-1, with D possibly being TRBD1 (7 bases). The CDR3 is 16 amino acids. Germline CDR1 is DFQATT and CDR2 is SNEGSKA (reference sequence). V lost 3 bases and J 6 bases, leaving 21 bases between the germline ends. CDR3 DNA sequence: TGCAGTGCTAGTCGAGGGGGCGGCGGGGATGTCAATGAGCAGTTCTTC. This gives the protein CSASRGGGGDVNEQFF.

The chain carries TRBV24-1 and TRBJ2-6; unclear D gene. The CDR3 has 14 residues. The germline V gene has CDR1 KGHDR and CDR2 SFDVKD. V dropped 7 bases and J dropped 0 bases, with 6 bases sitting between them. The CDR3 sequence: CATSRGSGANVLTF. For the CDR3, the DNA is TGTGCCACCAGCCGCGGCTCTGGGGCCAACGTCCTGACTTTC.

The chain is built from TRBV10-2 and TRBJ2-5, with D unresolved. The germline V gene encodes CDR1 WSHSY and CDR2 SAAADI. V shed 4 bases and J shed 4 bases, with 4 bases lying between them. The CDR3 extends over 11 amino acids. CDR3 sequence reads: CASSVGETQYF. The CDR3 nucleotides are TGCGCCAGCAGTGTAGGAGAGACCCAGTACTTC.

A few counts support this clone. The chain couples TRBV2 to TRBJ2-5; perhaps TRBD1 as D (6 bases). Deletions cut 6 bases from V and 2 bases from J, with 13 bases between. Germline CDR1 SNHLY, CDR2 FYNNEI. The CDR3 runs 14 residues. The DNA for the CDR3 is TGTGCCAGCAGCGTAACAGGGAATCAAGAGACCCAGTACTTC. It specifies CASSVTGNQETQYF.

The V and J genes are TRBV2 and TRBJ1-5; D not certain. CDR1 is SNHLY and CDR2 is FYNNEI in the germline V gene. This CDR3 comprises 15 residues. Trimming removed 2 bases at V and 2 bases at J, with 10 bases between. CDR3 loop: CASSELGKGNQPQHF. In DNA, the CDR3 is TGTGCCAGCAGTGAACTGGGTAAAGGCAATCAGCCCCAGCATTTT.

This CDR3 is CASSQSGRDNSPLHF. The CDR3 bases are TGTGCCAGCTCACAATCGGGACGGGATAATTCACCCCTCCACTTT. The V call is TRBV18, the J call TRBJ1-6, with a tentative D call TRBD1 (5 bases). The CDR3 is 15 amino acids. Trimming took 4 bases from V and 5 from J, leaving 12 bases between them. The germline V gene encodes CDR1 KGHSH and CDR2 LQKENI.

The CDR3 reads CASSVGGGIGTGELFF. CDR3 nucleotides: TGTGCCAGCAGCGTAGGCGGGGGAATCGGCACCGGGGAGCTGTTTTTT. The chain has TRBV9 and TRBJ2-2; 7 positions match TRBD2. V lost 0 bases to trimming and J lost 4 bases; unmatched junction nucleotides: 6. Germline V CDR1 and CDR2: SGDLS, YYNGEE. This CDR3 is 16 amino acids long.

The rearrangement joins TRBV19 to TRBJ1-1; D possibly corresponds to TRBD1 (5 bases). Trimming removed 6 bases at V and 4 bases at J, with 12 bases between. The CDR3 consists of 13 residues. The germline V gene has CDR1 LNHDA and CDR2 SQIVND (reference sequence). Here the CDR3 reads CASRGGAATEAFF. The CDR3 DNA follows: TGTGCCAGTAGAGGCGGGGCAGCCACTGAAGCTTTCTTT.

The chain recombines TRBV7-6 with TRBJ1-3; no definite D call. Per germline, CDR1 SGHVS and CDR2 FNYEAQ. The length of the CDR3 is 18 residues. V was clipped by 3 bases and J by 0 bases, with 18 bases between them. The DNA for the CDR3 is TGTGCCAGCAGCTTTGGACCCTCGTCGGCCAGCTCTGGAAACACCATATATTTT. Its protein product is CASSFGPSSASSGNTIYF.

The chain combines TRBV5-1 with TRBJ2-7; D gene unclear. CDR3 length equals 13 residues. Trimming shortened V by 0 bases and J by 6 bases, and 10 bases separated the two germline ends. CDR1 and CDR2 from the germline V gene are SGHRS and YFSETQ. The CDR3: CASSLELSGEQYV. CDR3 DNA sequence: TGCGCCAGCAGCTTGGAGCTTTCGGGCGAGCAGTACGTC.

The chain couples TRBV18 to TRBJ1-2; D is perhaps TRBD1 (5 bases). V was cut by 3 bases and J by 5 bases, with 16 bases left in between. The CDR3 runs 15 residues. Germline V gene lookup returns CDR1 KGHSH and CDR2 LQKENI. The CDR3: CASSPGLDRDYGYTF. CDR3 nucleotide sequence: TGTGCCAGCTCACCCGGGCTAGACAGAGATTATGGCTACACCTTC.

Points on this clone: One end of the junction varies from germline; a read error may be responsible. The same CDR3 arises from other DNA sequences in this sample as well. The rearrangement links TRBV7-3 to TRBJ2-3, with TRBD2 matching 10 bases. The CDR3 is 16 residues long. Germline CDR1 is SGHTA and CDR2 is FQGTGA. The CDR3: CASSITSGASTDTQYF. The CDR3 DNA is TGTGCCAGCAGCATAACTAGCGGGGCTAGCACAGATACGCAGTATTTT.

This clone was seen a few times. The V and J genes are TRBV4-2 and TRBJ1-2; tentatively, D is TRBD1 (5 bases). The CDR3 has 16 amino acids. V lost 3 bases, J lost 8 bases, and 22 bases lay in between. Per the germline V gene, CDR1 is LGHNA and CDR2 is YNFKEQ. CDR3 residues: CASSQEGAGPIGGYTF. The CDR3 DNA is TGTGCCAGCAGCCAGGAGGGAGCGGGACCCATAGGAGGCTACACCTTC.

The J gene is TRBJ1-1, the V gene TRBV5-5, with TRBD1 matching over 7 bases. Germline CDR1 is SGHKS and CDR2 is YYEKEE (reference sequence). The J segment lost 5 bases and the V segment lost 5 bases, leaving 12 bases of the junction unmatched. The CDR3 contains 15 residues. The CDR3 coding sequence is TGTGCCAGCAGTTTTACCCCAACAGGGGATACTGAAGCTTTCTTT. Amino acid sequence: CASSFTPTGDTEAFF.

The genes are TRBV19 and TRBJ1-2; tentative D call: TRBD1 (6 bases). Germline CDR1 reads LNHDA; CDR2 reads SQIVND (reference sequence). The CDR3 runs to 13 residues. Trimming left V 9 bases short and J 8 bases short, with 19 bases between. The CDR3 nucleotides are TGTGCCAGATGGGGGCCTAGAAGTTTCGGCTACACCTTC. Its translation: CARWGPRSFGYTF. Combining the CDR3 with reference TRBV19 and TRBJ1-2 gives the whole variable domain DGGITQSPKYLFRKEGQNVTLSCEQNLNHDAMYWYRQDPGQGLRLIYYSQIVNDFQKGDIAEGYSVSREKKESFPLTVTSAQKNPTAFYLCARWGPRSFGYTFGSGTRLTVV.

V and J are TRBV3-1 (or the pseudogene TRBV3-2) and TRBJ1-3, with D unresolved. Trimming stripped 4 bases from V and 0 bases from J, with 13 bases between. This CDR3 has 16 residues. Per germline, CDR1 LGHDT and CDR2 YNNKEL (reference sequence). The chain's CDR3 is CASSRGTAISGNTIYF. CDR3 sequence (DNA): TGTGCCAGCAGCCGAGGAACGGCCATCTCTGGAAACACCATATATTTT.

V is TRBV19 and J is TRBJ2-2; 8 bases line up with TRBD2. Germline V gene data show CDR1 as LNHDA and CDR2 as SQIVND (reference sequence). CDR3 length equals 13 residues. J gave up 6 bases and V 7 bases, and 4 bases lay outside the gene matches. CDR3: CASNSGVAGELFF. CDR3 sequence (DNA): TGTGCCAGTAATAGCGGGGTAGCCGGGGAGCTGTTTTTT.